A selection of T cell receptor beta chains follows, all from one sample in a study of tumor-infiltrating lymphocytes in primary liver carcinoma. Using its own MiXCR run on the multiplex PCR reads, TCRdb lists one record per CDR3 protein. This table holds approximately 100,000 distinct CDR3 sequences, around 73% found once. The sequencing input was liver tumor tissue from sampling region 2. The receptors shown here come from a woman aged 55 to 70 with primary liver carcinoma and hepatitis B virus infection. Both conserved end residues are part of each CDR3. Fields, in order: clone size, J gene, D gene, V gene, CDR3 DNA, CDR3 protein. D genes are given only for firm matches. Only part of the rows carry a size: once, few, many, or a class if the clone is expanded.

clone size: .; J gene: TRBJ2-5; D gene: .; V gene: TRBV10-2; CDR3 DNA: TGCGCTAGCAGTGTTTGGCCTTCGGAGACCCAGTACTTC; CDR3 protein: CASSVWPSETQYF
clone size: .; J gene: TRBJ1-2; D gene: .; V gene: TRBV28; CDR3 DNA: TGTGCCAGTAGATCGAGGGGCTACTCCTTC; CDR3 protein: CASRSRGYSF
clone size: .; J gene: TRBJ1-5; D gene: TRBD1; V gene: TRBV4-1; CDR3 DNA: TGCGCCAGCAGTCAAGTAGTTTCGACAGGGGGCAAGAGGCCCCAGCATTTT; CDR3 protein: CASSQVVSTGGKRPQHF
clone size: .; J gene: TRBJ2-3; D gene: .; V gene: TRBV18; CDR3 DNA: TGTGCCAGTTCCCGCCGGAGTACAGATACGCAGTATTTT; CDR3 protein: CASSRRSTDTQYF
clone size: many; J gene: TRBJ2-5; D gene: .; V gene: TRBV5-1; CDR3 DNA: TGCGCCAGCAGCTTGAGACAGCAAGAGACCCAGTACTTC; CDR3 protein: CASSLRQQETQYF
clone size: .; J gene: TRBJ1-2; D gene: .; V gene: TRBV6-1; CDR3 DNA: TGTGCCAGTAGTGAGAGCTGGGGATATGGCTACGCCTTC; CDR3 protein: CASSESWGYGYAF
clone size: once; J gene: TRBJ2-7; D gene: .; V gene: TRBV6-5; CDR3 DNA: TGTGCCAGCAGAAAAGGGGTCTGGCAGGATTTC; CDR3 protein: CASRKGVWQDF
clone size: .; J gene: TRBJ2-7; D gene: .; V gene: TRBV29-1; CDR3 DNA: TGCAGCGTTGCCCTAGGGAGTAGCGGAAACGAGCAGTACTTC; CDR3 protein: CSVALGSSGNEQYF
clone size: once; J gene: TRBJ1-4; D gene: .; V gene: TRBV11-2; CDR3 DNA: TGTGACGGCAGCTTCTGGGACAAGGGTGAAAAACTGTTTTTT; CDR3 protein: CDGSFWDKGEKLFF
clone size: many; J gene: TRBJ2-7; D gene: TRBD2; V gene: TRBV12-3/TRBV12-4; CDR3 DNA: TGTGCCAGCAGGACACAAGGGGAGGGATACGAGCAGTACTTC; CDR3 protein: CASRTQGEGYEQYF
clone size: .; J gene: TRBJ1-4; D gene: .; V gene: TRBV12-3/TRBV12-4; CDR3 DNA: TGTGCCAGCAGTCCCCGGCAGGGCACAACTAATGAAAAACTGTTTTTT; CDR3 protein: CASSPRQGTTNEKLFF
clone size: .; J gene: TRBJ2-2; D gene: .; V gene: TRBV5-6; CDR3 DNA: TGTGCCAGCAGCTTTTGGCTGGGGGATCTGTCTTTT; CDR3 protein: CASSFWLGDLSF
clone size: few; J gene: TRBJ1-5; D gene: .; V gene: TRBV12-3/TRBV12-4; CDR3 DNA: TGTGCCAGCAGTTTAAGGTACGGGAGTAGCAATCAGCCCCAGCATTTT; CDR3 protein: CASSLRYGSSNQPQHF
clone size: .; J gene: TRBJ2-5; D gene: TRBD1; V gene: TRBV11-2; CDR3 DNA: TGTGTCAGTAGCCGGAGACAGGGGGAAGGGACCCAGTACTTC; CDR3 protein: CVSSRRQGEGTQYF